The clone carrying this T cell receptor beta chain was observed at least ten times. The CDR3 loop spans 14 amino acids. Trimming took off 6 bases at V and 6 bases at J, with 14 bases between the two ends. Germline CDR1 and CDR2: SSHAT and FNYEAQ (reference sequence). Sequencing was performed with immunoSEQ multiplex PCR; in TCRdb, only in-frame clones are kept and a portion is missing. The profile covers around 35,000 clones, none occurring a single time. This record belongs to a study of T cells after posttransplantation cyclophosphamide. This clonotype was sampled from a woman in her 50s in good health and a related stem cell transplant donor. This sequence joins TRBV7-7 and TRBJ2-2; unclear D gene. Sequencing was done on a sample of PBMCs. This CDR3 reads CASSPTPGSGELFF. The CDR3 DNA is TGTGCCAGCAGTCCGACCCCCGGGTCCGGGGAGCTGTTTTTT.